This note documents a single T cell receptor (beta chain) sequence. There is no known antigen for this receptor. No base quality values were provided; no much bigger clone lies one nucleotide off. The collaborating institutions used their own protocols to collect whole blood in K2EDTA tubes. For TCRbeta analysis, collaborators shipped samples as frozen whole blood, isolated PBMCs, or DNA extracted from either of those sample types. This sample was taken from a study of blood T cell repertoires in COVID-19 (dated by TCRdb to the early 2020s). For the wider study: Collaborator samples came from the United States, Italy and Spain and covered acute and convalescent phases of COVID-19. The material from the prospective study consisted of cDNA or gDNA derived from T cells, B-cell-depleted T cells, or PBMCs. The dataset comprised deeply sampled blood TCRbeta repertoires from subjects exposed to, actively infected with, or recovered from COVID-19. The repertoires were made available in a free public database intended to serve as a resource for research on the immune response to SARS-CoV-2. Samples were obtained from the ongoing ImmuneRACE study (first 160 participants) and from over a thousand subjects provided by 6 global collaborators. Nearly every sample came with metadata listing a de-identified subject ID, COVID-19 status, age in years and sex. Where HLA class I and class II types were available, the types were taken from metadata supplied by the sample provider, not from assay-based typing. General study outcomes and caveats: Clinical and demographic metadata were provided uncurated, with the amount varying by source and participant.

TCRbeta CDR3 regions were amplified from genomic DNA by means of the immunoSEQ Assay, a bias-controlled multiplex PCR. The source study handled its data this way. Nucleated cell counts per sample were estimated from amplification of reference gene primers within the assay. Sequence reads were collapsed and filtered to measure the absolute abundance of every unique TCRbeta CDR3 rearrangement. Productive Simpson clonality was computed per sample as the square root of Simpson's diversity index over productive rearrangements. This immuneACCESS table, as held by TCRdb, lists in-frame sequences with V and J called but not all clones. Of the missing ones, under half trace to an unresolved V gene in checked studies; the others have no known cause. The DNA was the basis for D and trimming; V, J and clone size are from that table. The sample table contains 65,000 to 80,000 clones; only one count was recorded for about 88% of them. The leading ten clones occupy less than 3% of the sample.

The sample taken for sequencing was peripheral blood. The TCR was taken from a man between 65 and 80 years old with active or convalescent COVID-19.

The nucleotide sequence reads TGTGCCAGCAGCTTAGGGACTAGCTCCAGCTCCTACGAGCAGTACTTC. Its protein reads: CASSLGTSSSSYEQYF. The V and J segments used are TRBV7-2 and TRBJ2-7; a stretch of 8 junction bases matches TRBD2. The CDR3 sequence holds 16 residues, the cysteine and phenylalanine included. Only the CDR3 region is kept as DNA, spanning 48 bases read in frame from base 1. CDR1 SGHTA and CDR2 FQGNSA are derived from the germline V gene. Unmatched junction bases come to 5, with V trimmed by 1 base and J by 0 bases.